The sequence of this T cell receptor (beta chain) was determined in a study of blood T cell repertoires in COVID-19. Study-level information: COVID-19 samples, acute and convalescent, were from the United States, Italy and Spain. PBMCs, B-cell-depleted T cells, or T cells were the source of the cDNA or gDNA that made up the material.

Per germline, CDR1 KGHSH and CDR2 LQKENI. The CDR3 sequence is 13 residues long. Unmatched junction bases numbered 3, after V lost 6 bases and J lost 4 bases. Original processing notes: The authors estimated nucleated cell counts from reference gene primer amplification. Profiled with immunoSEQ multiplex PCR; TCRdb holds only in-frame clones, not every one. That table gives V, J and clone size, and the DNA gave D and trimming. Among approximately 240,000 clones listed, approximately 86% were seen once. The rearrangement links TRBV18 to TRBJ1-5; 7 bases are a match to TRBD1. Sequenced: peripheral blood. This sequence originates from a human donor in a cohort sampled during active COVID-19. CDR3 nucleotide sequence: TGTGCCAGCTCCCCGGGACAGAATCAGCCCCAGCATTTT. Amino acid sequence: CASSPGQNQPQHF.